Detailed here is one TCR beta chain. Some clones are missing from TCRdb's copy, which holds only in-frame ones; the method was immunoSEQ multiplex PCR. This sample carries 70,000 to 95,000 clones, 94% of them seen once, and the ten largest clones take under 0.3%. Per germline, CDR1 SGHRS and CDR2 YFSETQ. This CDR3 is 12 amino acids long. Deletions cut 4 bases from V and 7 bases from J, with 11 bases between. This sample is part of a study of technical replicates of blood from four donors. The chain recombines TRBV5-1 with TRBJ1-1; a possible D gene is TRBD1 (6 bases). This sequence originates from a human donor in good health. The material sequenced was T cells isolated from PBMCs. CDR3 amino acids: CASSISGVEAFF. The CDR3 region has the DNA TGCGCCAGCAGCATATCAGGGGTTGAAGCTTTCTTT.